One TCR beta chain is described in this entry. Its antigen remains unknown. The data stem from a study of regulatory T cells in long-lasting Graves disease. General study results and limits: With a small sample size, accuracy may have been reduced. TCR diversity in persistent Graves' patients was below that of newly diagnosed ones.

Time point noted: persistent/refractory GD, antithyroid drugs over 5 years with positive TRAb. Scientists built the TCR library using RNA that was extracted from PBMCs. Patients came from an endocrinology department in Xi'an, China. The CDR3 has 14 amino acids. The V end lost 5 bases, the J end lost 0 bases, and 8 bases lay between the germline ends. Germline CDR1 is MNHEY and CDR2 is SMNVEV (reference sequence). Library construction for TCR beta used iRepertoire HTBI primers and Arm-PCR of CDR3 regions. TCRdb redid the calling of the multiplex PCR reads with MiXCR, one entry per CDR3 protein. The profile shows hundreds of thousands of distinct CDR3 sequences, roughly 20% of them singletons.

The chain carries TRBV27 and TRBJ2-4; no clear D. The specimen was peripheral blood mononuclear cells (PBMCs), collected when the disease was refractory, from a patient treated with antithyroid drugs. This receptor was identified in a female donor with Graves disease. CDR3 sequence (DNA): TGTGCCAGCAGTCCCACTTTAGCCAAAAACATTCAGTACTTC. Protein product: CASSPTLAKNIQYF.